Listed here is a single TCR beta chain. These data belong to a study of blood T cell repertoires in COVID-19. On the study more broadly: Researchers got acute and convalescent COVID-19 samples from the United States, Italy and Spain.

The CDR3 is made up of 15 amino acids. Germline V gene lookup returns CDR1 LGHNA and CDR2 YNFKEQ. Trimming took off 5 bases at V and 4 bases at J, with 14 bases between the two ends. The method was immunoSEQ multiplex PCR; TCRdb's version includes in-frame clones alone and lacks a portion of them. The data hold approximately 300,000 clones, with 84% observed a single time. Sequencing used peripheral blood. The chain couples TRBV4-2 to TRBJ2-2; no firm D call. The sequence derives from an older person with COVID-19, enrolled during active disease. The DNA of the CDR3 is TGTGCCAGCAGCGAAAATACAGCACCCACCGGGGAGCTGTTTTTT. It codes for CASSENTAPTGELFF.